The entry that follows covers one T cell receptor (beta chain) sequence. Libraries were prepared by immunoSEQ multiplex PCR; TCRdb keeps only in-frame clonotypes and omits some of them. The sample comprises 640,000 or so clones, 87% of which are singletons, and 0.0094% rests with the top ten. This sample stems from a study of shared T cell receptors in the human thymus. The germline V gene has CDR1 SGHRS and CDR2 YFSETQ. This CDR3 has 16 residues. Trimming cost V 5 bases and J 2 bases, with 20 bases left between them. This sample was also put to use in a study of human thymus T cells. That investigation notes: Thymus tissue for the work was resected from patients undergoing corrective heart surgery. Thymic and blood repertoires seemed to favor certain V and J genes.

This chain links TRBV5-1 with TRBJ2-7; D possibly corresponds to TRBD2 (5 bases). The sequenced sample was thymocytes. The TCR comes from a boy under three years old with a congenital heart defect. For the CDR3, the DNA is TGCGCCAGCAGGTACGCTTGGGAGTCGGATACCTACGAGCAGTACTTC. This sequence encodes CASRYAWESDTYEQYF.